This T cell receptor beta chain stems from a study of persistence of HIV-infected CD4 T cells. The study, taken as a whole, reports: TCRbeta richness was lower in CMV- and Gag-responding cells than in anti-CD3/anti-CD28-responding cells.

A note on this clone: What it recognizes is unknown.

Cells were stimulated with overlapping HIV-1 Gag 15-mer peptides. CD40L-negative CD69-negative CD45RO-high memory CD4+ T cells were sorted as populations depleted of antigen-responding cells. Donors were HIV-1-infected adults who began suppressive ART during chronic infection. The libraries were made with immunoSEQ version 4 in survey mode. The repertoire was sequenced with immunoSEQ multiplex PCR; TCRdb's copy has only in-frame clones and lacks some. The sample shows tens of thousands of clones, 75% to 85% of them seen only once. The sequence was collected from an adult man with HIV who was CMV-seropositive. Sequencing was performed on CD4+ T cells sorted from PBMCs after approximately 20-hour stimulation, taken from a patient who received antiretroviral therapy.

The CDR3 sequence is CASSDGGQGLVKTQYF. The CDR3 nucleotides are TGTGCCAGCAGTGACGGGGGACAGGGGCTTGTCAAGACCCAGTACTTC. The gene calls are TRBV6-1 and TRBJ2-5; 10 bases fit TRBD1. CDR1 is MNHNS and CDR2 is SASEGT in the germline V gene. The CDR3 runs to 16 residues. V was clipped by 3 bases and J by 6 bases; unmatched bases: 10.